A single sample is the source of the 20 T cell receptor beta chains below, sequenced in a study of blood T cells in healthy people across ages. Combining a sample-barcoded 5' primer with a J-beta primer mix, a second PCR ran for about 6 to 11 cycles. TCRdb reprocessed the 5' RACE reads with MiXCR, giving one entry per CDR3 protein. The data contain around 650,000 distinct CDR3 sequences, roughly 43% of them singletons. Material for sequencing was blood. The receptor set was obtained from a man older than 75 in good health.

This clonotype was recorded a few times. V usage is TRBV14 and J usage is TRBJ2-1; unclear D gene. V shed 0 bases and J shed 4 bases, with 13 bases lying between them. The CDR3 loop spans 16 amino acids. Germline CDR1 and CDR2: SGHDN and FVKESK. Written as DNA, the CDR3 is TGTGCCAGCAGCCAAGAAGGCCGGATTTTTTACAATGAGCAGTTCTTC. Its translation: CASSQEGRIFYNEQFF.

This clonotype was detected only once. A much larger clone differs by one base, so this may be a read error. For the CDR3, the DNA is TGTGCCAGCAGTTTAGTTAAGGCAGGGCTCAACTACGAGCAGTACTTC. This encodes CASSLVKAGLNYEQYF. The rearrangement joins TRBV28 to TRBJ2-7; perhaps TRBD1 as D (5 bases). Germline V gene sequence: CDR1 MDHEN, CDR2 SYDVKM. The CDR3 has 16 amino acids. Deletions cut 2 bases from V and 3 bases from J, with 17 bases between.

The chain employs TRBV18 and TRBJ2-5; maybe TRBD1 (6 bases). The tail of the sequence fits TRBJ2-7 better, so the J call may be wrong. The CDR3 totals 15 residues. CDR1 is KGHSH, CDR2 LQKENI, per germline. This CDR3 reads CASSPGKGQPCEQYF. CDR3 bases: TGTGCCAGCTCACCGGGTAAAGGACAGCCCTGCGAGCAGTACTTC.

This clonotype occurred a few times. This sequence joins TRBV29-1 and TRBJ1-2; no definite D call. This CDR3 spans 13 amino acids. Germline CDR1 and CDR2: SQVTM and ANQGSEA. V was trimmed by 5 bases and J by 0 bases, leaving 10 bases between them. The CDR3 DNA reads TGCAGCGTTATTAGAGAAGCTAACTATGGCTACACCTTC. It yields the protein CSVIREANYGYTF.

Only a few counts were recorded for this clonotype. The chain recombines TRBV7-9 with TRBJ2-5; 10 positions match TRBD2. CDR3 length: 15 residues. Germline loops: CDR1 SEHNR, CDR2 FQNEAQ (reference sequence). V gave up 5 bases and J gave up 1 base; unmatched junction bases: 4. CDR3 DNA: TGTGCCAGCAGCCGAGCGGGGGGGTTCCAAGAGACCCAGTACTTC. This encodes CASSRAGGFQETQYF.

The chain employs TRBV5-1 and TRBJ2-2; 11 positions match TRBD2. J was trimmed by 0 bases and V by 1 base; bases with no gene match: 2. Germline V lookup: CDR1 SGHRS, CDR2 YFSETQ. The CDR3 sequence is 17 residues long. Written as DNA, the CDR3 is TGCGCCAGCAGCTTGTCGGGACTAGCGGCGAACACCGGGGAGCTGTTTTTT. Residues: CASSLSGLAANTGELFF.

This clonotype was seen ten or more times. The chain uses TRBV29-1 and TRBJ2-7, with D possibly TRBD1 on 5 matching bases. The germline V and J ends were trimmed by 2 bases and 5 bases, with 13 bases remaining between them. This CDR3 contains 13 residues. Germline CDR1 and CDR2: SQVTM and ANQGSEA. The DNA for the CDR3 is TGCAGCGTTGAAAGGGGCCCCGATGACGAGCAGTACTTC. Encoded protein: CSVERGPDDEQYF.

The chain joins TRBV6-2 or TRBV6-3 to TRBJ2-3; D is possibly TRBD1 or TRBD2 (5 bases each). V was trimmed by 6 bases and J by 9 bases, leaving 22 bases between them. This CDR3 region has 15 residues. CDR1 and CDR2 (germline): MNHEY, SVGEGT. The CDR3 reads CASSHRDRRLGTQYF. The DNA of the CDR3 is TGTGCCAGCAGCCACCGGGACCGCCGTTTGGGGACGCAGTATTTT.

The chain links TRBV7-2 to TRBJ2-7; D unclear. V was shortened by 5 bases and J by 2 bases, with 16 bases between the two germline ends. Germline lookup yields CDR1 SGHTA and CDR2 FQGNSA. This CDR3 is built from 15 residues. The CDR3 DNA sequence: TGTGCCAGCAGCCCCTTTTGGCAGCAGCCCTACGAGCAGTACTTC. Translating it yields CASSPFWQQPYEQYF.

A few counts support this clonotype. The V and J genes are TRBV12-3 or TRBV12-4 and TRBJ2-1; TRBD2 aligns across 10 bases. The CDR3 length is 15 residues. Losses at the gene ends were 4 bases for V and 7 bases for J; bases not matched to a gene: 7. CDR3 loop: CASSSRSSGRNEQFF. The CDR3 coding sequence is TGTGCCAGCAGTTCCCGGTCTAGCGGGAGAAATGAGCAGTTCTTC.

The genes are TRBV5-1 and TRBJ2-1, with D perhaps assigned TRBD1 or TRBD2 (5 bases each). V was clipped by 2 bases and J by 10 bases, with 19 bases between them. This CDR3 has 15 amino acids. In germline, CDR1 is SGHRS, CDR2 YFSETQ. The chain's CDR3 is CASSFRDGVFREQFF. The CDR3 nucleotides read TGCGCCAGCAGCTTCCGGGACGGAGTCTTTAGGGAGCAGTTCTTC.

This chain links TRBV25-1 with TRBJ1-2; D may be TRBD1 (6 bases). Germline-derived CDR1 and CDR2 are MGHDK and SYGVNS. This CDR3 is built from 14 residues. V gave up 2 bases and J gave up 8 bases, with 15 bases separating them. The CDR3 sequence: CASSEQGRGGGYTF. As DNA, the CDR3 is TGTGCCAGCAGTGAACAGGGGAGGGGTGGGGGCTACACCTTC.

The J gene is TRBJ2-2, the V gene TRBV15, with 10 bases identical to TRBD2. The V and J ends lost 0 bases and 2 bases, in that order; junction bases with no gene match: 6. Germline V gene data show CDR1 as LNHNV and CDR2 as YYDKDF (reference sequence). CDR3 length equals 18 residues. The CDR3 region is CATSRDPASGRNTGELFF. CDR3 bases: TGTGCCACCAGCAGAGATCCCGCTAGCGGGAGAAACACCGGGGAGCTGTTTTTT.

This clonotype was picked up many times. This chain links TRBV27 with TRBJ2-1, with 13 bases lining up with TRBD2. The CDR3 consists of 17 residues. V was clipped by 2 bases and J by 1 base; unmatched bases: 2. The germline CDR1 and CDR2 sequences are MNHEY and SMNVEV (reference sequence). The CDR3 sequence is CASSLGTSGASYNEQFF. CDR3 coding DNA: TGTGCCAGCAGTTTAGGGACTAGCGGGGCTTCCTACAATGAGCAGTTCTTC.

V gene TRBV7-9 combines with J gene TRBJ2-5; possible D gene TRBD2, 6 bases. CDR1 is SEHNR and CDR2 is FQNEAQ in the germline V gene (reference sequence). V gave up 2 bases and J gave up 4 bases, with 8 bases separating them. CDR3 size: 13 residues. Here the CDR3 DNA reads TGTGCCAGCAGCTTAAAGGGACTAGAGACCCAGTACTTC. Amino acids: CASSLKGLETQYF.

This sequence joins TRBV20-1 and TRBJ1-4, with TRBD1 identical over 7 bases. The CDR3 loop spans 14 amino acids. Germline CDR1 is DFQATT and CDR2 is SNEGSKA (reference sequence). V shed 4 bases and J 3 bases; nucleotides not matched to a gene: 5. CDR3 protein: CSANYRGSNEKLFF. CDR3 DNA sequence: TGCAGTGCTAATTACAGGGGTTCTAATGAAAAACTGTTTTTT.

This chain uses TRBV27 with TRBJ1-6, with 7 bases identical to TRBD1. The germline V gene has CDR1 MNHEY and CDR2 SMNVEV (reference sequence). The CDR3 has 19 residues. V shed 5 bases and J 4 bases; nucleotides not matched to a gene: 17. The CDR3 is CASSPTVGGGRSYNSPLHF. The CDR3 region has the DNA TGTGCCAGCAGTCCCACCGTGGGAGGGGGCCGCTCATATAATTCACCCCTCCACTTT.

J is TRBJ2-7 and V is TRBV28, with a weak D call TRBD1 (5 bases). V lost 6 bases to trimming and J lost 6 bases, with 24 bases between them. The CDR3 extends over 16 amino acids. Germline CDR1 MDHEN, CDR2 SYDVKM. CDR3 bases: TGTGCCAGCAGACCTAGGACAAGGGGCCAGAGCAGCGAGCAGTACTTC. It specifies CASRPRTRGQSSEQYF.

This sequence joins TRBV7-2 and TRBJ2-4; D could derive from TRBD1 or TRBD2 (6 bases each). The DNA end is a closer match to TRBJ2-7, so the J assignment may be wrong. This CDR3 has 16 amino acids. CDR1 is SGHTA and CDR2 is FQGNSA in the germline V gene. The CDR3 nucleotides read TGTGCCAGCAGCCCCTCGGGGGCAGGGTCGGGCTACGAGCAGTACTTC. This codes for CASSPSGAGSGYEQYF.

The table lists this clonotype with a few counts. The chain recombines TRBV20-1 with TRBJ2-1; possibly TRBD1 for D (5 bases). CDR3 length: 15 residues. Germline CDR1 and CDR2: DFQATT and SNEGSKA (reference sequence). V shed 2 bases and J shed 3 bases, with 14 bases lying between them. The chain's CDR3 is CSARNDRKDYNEQFF. DNA of the CDR3: TGCAGTGCTAGAAACGACAGAAAGGACTACAATGAGCAGTTCTTC.